This T cell receptor (beta chain) came from a study of blood T cell repertoires in COVID-19. Overall study context: Nucleic acid was either cDNA or gDNA, and it came from T cells, B-cell-depleted T cells, or PBMCs.

This CDR3 contains 14 residues. Germline lookup yields CDR1 LGHNA and CDR2 YNFKEQ. With 6 bases clipped from V and 7 bases from J, the junction kept 7 bases outside the gene matches. Authors' methods: The authors estimated nucleated cell counts from reference gene primer amplification. The assay was immunoSEQ multiplex PCR, and TCRdb's table has in-frame clones only and misses some. The DNA gave D and trimming, while V, J and clone size come from that table. The sample has approximately 46,000 clones, about 79% seen once; the top ten hold around 8%. The chain has TRBV4-2 and TRBJ2-4; 9 positions agree with TRBD2. This clonotype was sampled from a human donor in a cohort sampled during active COVID-19. Sequenced: peripheral blood. The CDR3 DNA is TGTGCCAGCAGTAGCGGGAGCCTTCCCAACATTCAGTACTTC. The encoded protein is CASSSGSLPNIQYF.